The rows below give T cell receptor beta chains drawn from one sample of a study of blood T cell repertoires in COVID-19. Produced via immunoSEQ multiplex PCR; TCRdb's table is partial and in-frame only. Of approximately 170,000 clones in the sample, roughly four fifths were seen once. The sample comprised peripheral blood. The receptors derive from a man between 40 and 49 years old who had recovered from COVID-19. The CDR3 runs from the conserved cysteine through the conserved F or W. D genes are given only for firm matches. Rows may omit the clone size; those that give it use once, few, many or a size class.

CDR3aa,CDR3nt,d_gene,j_gene,abundance,v_gene
CASSEPLALNTGELFF,TGTGCCAGCAGTGAACCCCTAGCTTTGAACACCGGGGAGCTGTTTTTT,.,TRBJ2-2,.,TRBV2
CASSLVGRSADTQYF,TGTGCCAGCAGCTTAGTTGGGAGAAGTGCAGATACGCAGTATTTT,.,TRBJ2-3,.,TRBV7-2
CASSLQAGGADTQYF,TGTGCCAGCAGCCTCCAAGCGGGAGGGGCGGATACGCAGTATTTT,TRBD2,TRBJ2-3,.,TRBV6-2/TRBV6-3
CASKLAGPSGFNEQFF,TGTGCCAGCAAATTGGCTGGGCCTAGCGGATTCAATGAGCAGTTCTTC,TRBD2,TRBJ2-1,.,TRBV28
CAWSADRADIQYF,TGTGCCTGGAGTGCTGACAGGGCGGACATTCAGTACTTC,TRBD1,TRBJ2-4,.,TRBV30
CASSSPRWTGSFQEQFF,TGTGCCAGCAGCTCTCCTCGGTGGACAGGGAGTTTTCAAGAGCAGTTCTTC,TRBD1,TRBJ2-1,.,TRBV7-2
CASSKGQINTEAFF,TGTGCCAGCAGCAAGGGACAGATCAACACTGAAGCTTTCTTT,TRBD1,TRBJ1-1,few,TRBV7-6
CASSPTSIRLGEQYF,TGTGCCAGCAGCCCCACTAGTATTCGACTGGGCGAGCAGTACTTC,.,TRBJ2-7,.,TRBV7-2
CASSLDRGDIQYF,TGTGCCAGCAGCCTGGACAGGGGCGACATTCAGTACTTC,TRBD1,TRBJ2-4,.,TRBV11-3
CASRQFTGELFF,TGTGCCAGCAGACAGTTCACCGGGGAGCTGTTTTTT,.,TRBJ2-2,.,TRBV27
CSASKWGPYGYTF,TGCAGTGCTAGTAAATGGGGGCCGTATGGCTACACCTTC,.,TRBJ1-2,.,TRBV20-1
CASSRASGGFTDTQYF,TGTGCCAGCAGCAGGGCTAGCGGGGGATTCACAGATACGCAGTATTTT,TRBD2,TRBJ2-3,.,TRBV11-1
CASSGGLGTEAFF,TGTGCCAGCAGCGGGGGATTGGGCACTGAAGCTTTCTTT,.,TRBJ1-1,.,TRBV27
CASSPQSGNEQYF,TGTGCCAGCTCACCACAGTCGGGGAACGAGCAGTACTTC,.,TRBJ2-7,.,TRBV18